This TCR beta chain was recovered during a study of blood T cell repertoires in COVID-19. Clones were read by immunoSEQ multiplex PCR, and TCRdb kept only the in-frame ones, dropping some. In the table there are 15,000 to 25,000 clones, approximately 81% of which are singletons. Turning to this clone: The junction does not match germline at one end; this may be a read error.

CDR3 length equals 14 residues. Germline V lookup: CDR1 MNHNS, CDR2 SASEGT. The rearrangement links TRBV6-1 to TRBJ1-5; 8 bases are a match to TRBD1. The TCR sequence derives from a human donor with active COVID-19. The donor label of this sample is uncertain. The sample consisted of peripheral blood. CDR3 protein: CASSEGQGLQPQHF. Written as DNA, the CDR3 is TGTGCCAGCAGCGAAGGACAGGGCCTTCAGCCCCAGCATTTT.